Listed below are T cell receptor beta chains from one sample, sequenced in a study of CD4 T cells in relation to SARS-CoV-2 and coronaviruses. Here immunoSEQ multiplex PCR was the method, and the copy in TCRdb shows in-frame clones only, minus some. The sample consists of about 64,000 clones, roughly 93% of them appearing once. Sequenced sample: naive CD4+ T cells from PBMCs. All receptors come from a human donor in good health. The CDR3 runs from the conserved cysteine through the conserved F or W. The D gene is left open where the match is weak.

V gene,J gene,D gene,CDR3 protein
TRBV27,TRBJ1-1,.,CASSAKTRGVTEAFF
TRBV18,TRBJ1-4,.,CASSRGFGNEKLFF
TRBV28,TRBJ1-6,.,CASSREIDSPLHF
TRBV3-1/TRBV3-2,TRBJ1-2,.,CASSQGWAGPYGYTF
TRBV3-1/TRBV3-2,TRBJ1-4,.,CASSSGIAGEKLFF
TRBV12-5,TRBJ2-5,TRBD2,CASANSGSETQYF
TRBV3-1/TRBV3-2,TRBJ2-7,.,CASSQAYYEQYF
TRBV13,TRBJ2-5,TRBD1,CASSSDKNRGRLAKETQYF
TRBV6-4,TRBJ2-7,TRBD2,CASSDTGLAGRGQYF
TRBV2,TRBJ1-2,.,CASSDPIQGRNGYTF
TRBV27,TRBJ2-5,.,CASSSQETQYF
TRBV18,TRBJ1-2,.,CASSLLLGADGYTF